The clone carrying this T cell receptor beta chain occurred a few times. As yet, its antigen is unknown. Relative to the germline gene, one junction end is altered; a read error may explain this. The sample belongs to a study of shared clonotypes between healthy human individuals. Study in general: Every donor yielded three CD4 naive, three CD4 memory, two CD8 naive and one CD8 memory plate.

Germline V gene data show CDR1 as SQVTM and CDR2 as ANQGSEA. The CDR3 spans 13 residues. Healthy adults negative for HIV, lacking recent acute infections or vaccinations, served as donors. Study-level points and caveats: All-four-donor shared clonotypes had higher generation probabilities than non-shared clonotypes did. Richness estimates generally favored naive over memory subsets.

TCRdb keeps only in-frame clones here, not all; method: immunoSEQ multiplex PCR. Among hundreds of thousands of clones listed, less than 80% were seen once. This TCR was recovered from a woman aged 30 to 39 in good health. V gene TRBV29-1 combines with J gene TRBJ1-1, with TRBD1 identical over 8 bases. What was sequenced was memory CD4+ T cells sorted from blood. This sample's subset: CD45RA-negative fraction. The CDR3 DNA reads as TGCAGCGGTGAAGACAGGGGGAACACTGAAGCTTTCTTT. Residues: CSGEDRGNTEAFF.